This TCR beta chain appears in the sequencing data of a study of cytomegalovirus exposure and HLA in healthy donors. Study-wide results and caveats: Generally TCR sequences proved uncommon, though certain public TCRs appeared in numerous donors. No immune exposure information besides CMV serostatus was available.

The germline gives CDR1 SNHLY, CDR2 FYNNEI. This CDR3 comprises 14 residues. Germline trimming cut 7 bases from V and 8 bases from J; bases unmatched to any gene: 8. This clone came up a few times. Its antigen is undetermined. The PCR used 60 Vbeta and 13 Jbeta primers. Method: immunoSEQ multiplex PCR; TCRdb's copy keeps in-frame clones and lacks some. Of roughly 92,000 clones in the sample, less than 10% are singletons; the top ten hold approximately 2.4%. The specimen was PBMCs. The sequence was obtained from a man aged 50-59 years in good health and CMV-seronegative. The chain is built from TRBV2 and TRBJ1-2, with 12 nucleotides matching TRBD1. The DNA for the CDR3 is TGTGCCAGCACCGGGGACAGGGGGCGCCTAGGCTACACCTTC. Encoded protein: CASTGDRGRLGYTF.